This T cell receptor beta chain appears in the sequencing data of a study of shared clonotypes between healthy human individuals. Sequenced by immunoSEQ multiplex PCR; TCRdb stores in-frame clones only, minus some. The sample lists some 2.1 million clones, around 96% seen once, with 0.9% to 1.3% in the top ten. Findings of the study overall: Collection of samples was limited to blood; tissue repertoires likely differ. Clonotype sharing among donors, it was expected, would be affected by sequencing depth. Clonotype sharing across several donors was observed for about 4.8% of naive CD4 clonotypes. Generation probability values for non-shared clonotypes were lower than those for clonotypes shared by all four donors.

On this clone itself: Antigen: not known.

The naive CD8 subset, CD45RO-negative cells positively selected for CCR7, excluded terminally differentiated effector memory CD45RA+ cells. The source is a man aged 18-30 years in good health. The specimen sequenced was naive CD8+ T cells sorted from blood.

CDR3 sequence reads: CASSSTTEPETQYF. CDR3 DNA: TGTGCCAGCAGTTCCACGACAGAACCAGAGACCCAGTACTTC. The chain recombines TRBV27 with TRBJ2-5, with D possibly matching TRBD1 (5 bases). The V gene lost 4 bases and the J gene lost 4 bases, with 13 bases spanning the gap. Per germline, CDR1 MNHEY and CDR2 SMNVEV (reference sequence). The CDR3 runs to 14 residues.